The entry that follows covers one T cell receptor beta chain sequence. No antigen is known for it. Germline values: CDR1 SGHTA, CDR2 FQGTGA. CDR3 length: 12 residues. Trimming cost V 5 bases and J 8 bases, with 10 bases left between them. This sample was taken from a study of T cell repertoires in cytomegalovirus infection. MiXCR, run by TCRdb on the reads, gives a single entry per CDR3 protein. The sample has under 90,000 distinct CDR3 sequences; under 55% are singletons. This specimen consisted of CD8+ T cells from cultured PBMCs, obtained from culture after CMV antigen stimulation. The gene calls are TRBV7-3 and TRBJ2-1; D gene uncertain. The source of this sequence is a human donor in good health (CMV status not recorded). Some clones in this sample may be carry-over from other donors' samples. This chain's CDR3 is CASSPRPDEQFF. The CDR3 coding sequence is TGTGCCAGCAGCCCACGGCCCGATGAGCAGTTCTTC. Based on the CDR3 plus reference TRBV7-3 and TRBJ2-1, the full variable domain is GAGVSQTPSNKVTEKGKYVELRCDPISGHTALYWYRQSLGQGPEFLIYFQGTGAADDSGLPNDRFFAVRPEGSVSTLKIQRTERGDSAVYLCASSPRPDEQFFGPGTRLTVL.